This T cell receptor (beta chain) stems from a study of STAT5B mutations in CD4+ large granular lymphocyte leukemia (dated by TCRdb to between 2022 and 2023). A note on the overall study: Among healthy controls, the CDR3 'QG' motif was associated with a particular HLA allele. Flow cytometry on FACSCanto II or FACSVerse confirmed that purified fractions exceeded 95% purity among lymphocytes. The study compared the TCRbeta repertoires of patients with CD4+ T-cell large granular lymphocyte leukemia against those of healthy blood donors. What the authors observed across the whole study: The data were not HLA-matched, and the higher clonality in CD4+ T-LGLL than in CD8+ T-LGLL could be due to the relatively small sample size. CD4-sorted patient repertoires appeared more clonal than healthy CD4+ repertoires, and this difference persisted after removing the putative leukemic clones. TRBV06-family usage was enriched among the top patient clones (8/27) compared with healthy controls (2/35). Main leukemic clonotypes were private to each patient, although over 20% appeared at low frequency in other patients' non-leukemic repertoires.

The immunoSEQ assay at survey resolution was applied to genomic DNA for sequencing of TCRbeta rearrangements. In the original analysis: In the TCR sequencing data, the lowest productive clonotype frequency that could be detected was 2.59 x 10-5. Only productive TCRbeta rearrangements, meaning sequences that were complete and in-frame, were kept for the analyses. Sample clonality was computed as Simpson clonality in the immunoSEQ Analyzer version 3.0. Clones were binned by frequency as very rare, small, medium, large (1-20%) or hyperexpanded (>20%). Generation probabilities were estimated with OLGA 1.2.3, V-gene circos plots were made with VDJtools, specificities were searched in VDJdb, and CDR3 motifs were identified with GLIPH. TCRdb retrieved this table from immuneACCESS and kept in-frame rearrangements only. Not all clones are present; in checked studies, unresolved V genes account for under half, and no reason is known for the remainder. V and J calls and clone size are as listed in that table; D and trimming were resolved from the DNA. The sample records some 40,000 clones, about 88% of which are singletons. About 0.34% of the sample comes from the top ten.

In its sample, this clone was seen once. The antigen it recognizes is unknown. No clone much larger than this one lies a single base away; base qualities are absent. The healthy controls were 37 blood donors, and the buffy coats of these donors were supplied by the Finnish Red Cross blood service. All TCR-sequenced material derived from peripheral blood: patient blood samples and healthy donor buffy coats. Ficoll-Hypaque gradient centrifugation was used to isolate peripheral blood mononuclear cells. Magnetic purification was used to isolate CD4+ cells from the buffy coats of the healthy controls. The Gentra Puregene Cell and Tissue kit was used to extract genomic DNA, and a Qubit 2.0 fluorometer was used to measure the amount of genomic DNA. Spanning cysteine to phenylalanine, the CDR3 consists of 13 amino acids. Just the 39-base CDR3 DNA is kept, in frame starting at base 1. V gives up 2 bases and J gives up 5 bases, and the segment between their germline ends measures 7 bases. Based on the germline V gene, the CDR1 and CDR2 sequences are MNHEY and SVGAGI.

Sequencing input: CD4+ T cells from blood buffy coats. This clonotype was obtained from a human donor in good health. Here the chain combines TRBV6-5 and TRBJ2-1, with no confidently assigned D gene. The DNA sequence is as follows: TGTGCCAGCAGTTACGGCCACAACAATGAGCAGTTCTTC. This gives the protein CASSYGHNNEQFF.